What follows are 24 T cell receptor beta chains derived from one specimen sequenced in a study of OX40 agonist ivuxolimab in advanced cancers. The library came from the immunoSEQ multiplex PCR assay. What TCRdb holds here is the immuneACCESS table cut down to in-frame rearrangements. Part of the clones is not present; checked against another copy, under half of the missing clones reflect an unresolved V gene, and the others are unexplained. The sample table shows about 36,000 clones, and around three quarters are seen once. The ten biggest clones cover around 18% of the sample. This specimen consisted of CD4+ or CD8+ T cells sorted from blood, obtained in a trial of the OX40 agonist ivuxolimab. These receptors were collected from an adult with an advanced solid tumor such as melanoma, head and neck, liver or kidney cancer.

This clone was detected only once. V usage is TRBV5-6 and J usage is TRBJ2-7; D possibly corresponds to TRBD2 (6 bases). This CDR3 is 14 amino acids long. Per germline, CDR1 SGHDT and CDR2 YYEEEE. Trimming left V 1 base short and J 4 bases short, with 12 bases between. CDR3 sequence (DNA): TGTGCCAGCAGCTTGAGACCGGGGGTATACGAGCAGTACTTC. Translation: CASSLRPGVYEQYF. Using reference TRBV5-6 and TRBJ2-7 for the parts outside the CDR3, the full variable domain is DAGVTQSPTHLIKTRGQQVTLRCSPKSGHDTVSWYQQALGQGPQFIFQYYEEEERQRGNFPDRFSGHQFPNYSSELNVNALLLGDSALYLCASSLRPGVYEQYFGPGTRLTVT.

The chain is built from TRBV6-1 and TRBJ1-6; maybe TRBD1 (5 bases). The V gene lost 0 bases and the J gene lost 14 bases, with 14 bases spanning the gap. The germline gives CDR1 MNHNS, CDR2 SASEGT. CDR3 size: 14 residues. CDR3 DNA: TGTGCCAGCAGTGAAGCTCGACAGCTGATCACCCTCCACTTT. As protein: CASSEARQLITLHF.

V gene TRBV6-5 combines with J gene TRBJ1-2, with 9 bases matching TRBD1. There are 14 residues in the CDR3. Looked up from germline, CDR1 is MNHEY and CDR2 is SVGAGI. V was pared by 2 bases and J by 6 bases, with 4 bases of the junction left unmatched. CDR3 loop: CASSYAGTGNGYTF. CDR3 coding DNA: TGTGCCAGCAGTTACGCCGGGACAGGGAATGGCTACACCTTC.

The chain uses TRBV7-2 and TRBJ2-5, with D tentatively TRBD2 (6 bases). The CDR3 sequence is 14 residues long. The V and J ends lost 5 bases and 4 bases respectively, with 14 bases between them. CDR1 is SGHTA, CDR2 FQGNSA, per germline. The CDR3 DNA reads TGTGCCAGCAGCCCGGGGTTCGGGGGAGAGACCCAGTACTTC. Its protein product is CASSPGFGGETQYF.

The rearrangement joins TRBV29-1 to TRBJ1-4; 9 bases are a match to TRBD1. The CDR3 is 16 residues long. V shed 0 bases and J 5 bases; nucleotides not matched to a gene: 7. The V gene's germline CDR1 is SQVTM and CDR2 ANQGSEA. The CDR3 sequence is CSVEEAGTGRNEKLFF. The DNA for the CDR3 is TGCAGCGTTGAAGAGGCAGGGACAGGGCGGAATGAAAAACTGTTTTTT. The full variable domain, rest sourced from reference TRBV29-1 and TRBJ1-4, is SAVISQKPSRDICQRGTSLTIQCQVDSQVTMMFWYRQQPGQSLTLIATANQGSEATYESGFVIDKFPISRPNLTFSTLTVSNMSPEDSSIYLCSVEEAGTGRNEKLFFGSGTQLSVL.

The chain links TRBV7-9 to TRBJ2-5; 10 bases map to TRBD1. The ends lost 2 bases at V and 2 bases at J; junction bases unmatched: 8. Germline lookup yields CDR1 SEHNR and CDR2 FQNEAQ (reference sequence). The CDR3 contains 17 residues. The CDR3: CASSLTGRTGGQETQYF. CDR3 coding DNA: TGTGCCAGCAGCTTAACCGGCCGGACAGGGGGACAAGAGACCCAGTACTTC.

The chain employs TRBV10-3 and TRBJ1-1; maybe TRBD1 (5 bases). This CDR3 contains 13 residues. Trimming took off 9 bases at V and 1 base at J, with 12 bases between the two ends. Per germline, CDR1 ENHRY and CDR2 SYGVKD. The CDR3: CAISWGTNTEAFF. The CDR3, as DNA: TGTGCCATATCTTGGGGGACGAACACTGAAGCTTTCTTT.

Within the sample, this clone is medium-sized (0.01 to 0.1%). The chain employs TRBV18 and TRBJ1-1, with D hard to call. The ends were cut back, 5 bases at V and 5 bases at J, with 12 bases in the middle. From germline, CDR1 is KGHSH and CDR2 LQKENI. The CDR3 has 13 residues. CDR3 DNA: TGTGCCAGCTCAGGTGGATATGGAACTGAAGCTTTCTTT. Protein: CASSGGYGTEAFF.

This clone was recorded only once. The chain links TRBV19 to TRBJ2-7, with unresolved D. The CDR3 is made up of 14 amino acids. Trimming left V 1 base short and J 1 base short, with 8 bases between. The V gene's germline CDR1 is LNHDA and CDR2 SQIVND (reference sequence). The CDR3 region is CASSIGRRSYEQYF. CDR3 nucleotide sequence: TGTGCCAGTAGTATAGGCAGACGGTCCTACGAGCAGTACTTC. Together with reference TRBV19 and TRBJ2-7, the CDR3 gives the full variable domain: DGGITQSPKYLFRKEGQNVTLSCEQNLNHDAMYWYRQDPGQGLRLIYYSQIVNDFQKGDIAEGYSVSREKKESFPLTVTSAQKNPTAFYLCASSIGRRSYEQYFGPGTRLTVT.

There are a few counts of this clone. The chain is built from TRBV10-3 and TRBJ2-3, with D maybe TRBD2 (6 bases). Trimming left V 7 bases short and J 4 bases short, with 18 bases between. Germline CDR1 reads ENHRY; CDR2 reads SYGVKD. The CDR3 covers 15 residues. The CDR3 region has the DNA TGTGCCATCACGCGGGACCGGGGGTTCTCAGATACGCAGTATTTT. It specifies CAITRDRGFSDTQYF.

The chain joins TRBV6-5 to TRBJ1-1, with 11 nucleotides matching TRBD1. The length of the CDR3 is 13 residues. From germline, CDR1 is MNHEY and CDR2 SVGAGI. The V segment lost 5 bases and the J segment 9 bases; nucleotides outside the gene matches: 5. CDR3 coding DNA: TGTGCCAGCAGTCCCGGACAGGGGGCAAAAGCTTTCTTT. It is translated as CASSPGQGAKAFF.

The chain couples TRBV27 to TRBJ2-7; TRBD2 matches at 9 bases. CDR1 is MNHEY, CDR2 SMNVEV, per germline (reference sequence). The CDR3 sequence is 15 residues long. With V trimmed by 4 bases and J by 4 bases, 8 bases remained unmatched. CDR3 DNA sequence: TGTGCCAGCAGTTCTGCGGGACTAGCCTCATACGAGCAGTACTTC. It encodes CASSSAGLASYEQYF.

The chain links TRBV30 to TRBJ1-4, with 9 nucleotides matching TRBD1. The CDR3 has 14 residues. V trimming: 2 bases; J trimming: 8 bases; junction bases outside the gene matches: 6. Germline V gene sequence: CDR1 GTSNPN, CDR2 SVGIG (reference sequence). The chain's CDR3 is CAWSRDRGKEKLFF. In nucleotides, the CDR3 is TGTGCCTGGAGTAGAGACAGGGGGAAAGAAAAACTGTTTTTT.

This chain uses TRBV6-6 with TRBJ1-2; a possible D gene is TRBD1 (5 bases). The CDR3 is 15 amino acids. V was cut by 4 bases and J by 8 bases, with 20 bases left in between. Germline-derived CDR1 and CDR2 are MNHNY and SVGAGI (reference sequence). The DNA for the CDR3 is TGTGCCAGCAGTTCCCTCGGGCAGGGCCCTCGGGGCTACACCTTC. This gives the protein CASSSLGQGPRGYTF.

This chain connects TRBV7-8 to TRBJ2-7, with D uncertain. Trimming took off 2 bases at V and 1 base at J, with 3 bases between the two ends. The CDR3 has 12 amino acids. Germline CDR1 and CDR2: SGHVS and FQNEAQ. The CDR3 protein is CASSLNSYEQYV. The CDR3 DNA reads as TGTGCCAGCAGCTTAAATTCCTACGAGCAGTACGTC.

This clone was recorded only once. The chain is built from TRBV5-5 and TRBJ2-2, with 8 bases fitting TRBD1. Trimming removed 2 bases from V and 3 bases from J; junction bases left unmatched: 6. The CDR3 sequence is 16 residues long. CDR1 is SGHKS and CDR2 is YYEKEE in the germline V gene (reference sequence). The CDR3 loop is CASSFLRTGYTGELFF. The CDR3 DNA reads TGTGCCAGCAGCTTTTTGAGGACAGGGTACACCGGGGAGCTGTTTTTT.

The rearrangement joins TRBV6-1 to TRBJ2-6; 7 positions agree with TRBD2. CDR1 and CDR2 from the germline V gene are MNHNS and SASEGT. With 1 base clipped from V and 2 bases from J, the junction kept 5 bases outside the gene matches. This CDR3 comprises 17 residues. The CDR3 sequence: CASSEVSGAAGANVLTF. The CDR3 coding sequence is TGTGCCAGCAGTGAAGTAAGCGGGGCGGCTGGGGCCAACGTCCTGACTTTC.

This clone was observed a handful of times. This chain links TRBV6-5 with TRBJ2-7; possibly TRBD2 for D (7 bases). Germline-derived CDR1 and CDR2 are MNHEY and SVGAGI. The CDR3 totals 16 residues. Trimming removed 4 bases at V and 4 bases at J, with 20 bases between. The CDR3: CASSSLSGGDTYEQYF. DNA for the CDR3: TGTGCCAGCAGTTCCTTATCGGGGGGCGATACGTACGAGCAGTACTTC.

The V call is TRBV5-8, the J call TRBJ1-1, with 8 nucleotides matching TRBD1. Germline values: CDR1 SGHTS, CDR2 YDEGEE. V shed 4 bases, J shed 4 bases, and the junction held 12 bases outside the gene matches. The CDR3 consists of 16 residues. Here the CDR3 reads CASSQDLQGGRTEAFF. CDR3 in DNA: TGTGCCAGCAGCCAAGATTTACAGGGGGGTCGCACTGAAGCTTTCTTT.

This clone was seen just once. The chain employs TRBV30 and TRBJ2-2, with D perhaps TRBD2 (6 bases). V gave up 1 base and J gave up 1 base, with 10 bases separating them. In germline, CDR1 is GTSNPN, CDR2 SVGIG (reference sequence). CDR3 length: 15 amino acids. In DNA, the CDR3 is TGTGCCTGGAGTGAGGTGGGGGGGAACACCGGGGAGCTGTTTTTT. Translating it yields CAWSEVGGNTGELFF.

This clone was seen only a few times. This chain joins TRBV6-1 and TRBJ2-1; 8 bases fit TRBD1. The CDR3 consists of 15 residues. The V segment lost 3 bases and the J segment 5 bases; nucleotides outside the gene matches: 6. CDR1 and CDR2 (germline): MNHNS, SASEGT. For the CDR3, the DNA is TGTGCCAGCAGTGACCGACAGGGGCGGGACAATGAGCAGTTCTTC. Residues: CASSDRQGRDNEQFF.

V is TRBV4-1 and J is TRBJ2-7; no clear D gene. The CDR3 is made up of 14 amino acids. The germline V gene has CDR1 MGHRA and CDR2 YSYEKL. V lost 1 base to trimming and J lost 4 bases, with 11 bases between them. CDR3 region: CASSQALQSYEQYF. Here the CDR3 DNA reads TGCGCCAGCAGCCAAGCATTGCAGTCATACGAGCAGTACTTC.

The chain carries TRBV27 and TRBJ2-7; unclear D gene. The CDR3 totals 13 residues. The V gene lost 3 bases and the J gene lost 1 base, with 7 bases spanning the gap. The germline gives CDR1 MNHEY, CDR2 SMNVEV (reference sequence). CDR3 residues: CASSLGGSYEQYF. For the CDR3, the DNA is TGTGCCAGCAGTTTGGGCGGATCCTACGAGCAGTACTTC.

This sequence joins TRBV4-2 and TRBJ2-5, with 7 bases matching TRBD1. Germline V gene sequence: CDR1 LGHNA, CDR2 YNFKEQ. The CDR3 totals 13 residues. V shed 1 base and J 5 bases; nucleotides not matched to a gene: 1. CDR3 coding DNA: TGTGCCAGCAGCCAAGTGACAGGGGAGACCCAGTACTTC. Protein: CASSQVTGETQYF.